This TCR beta chain was sequenced in a study of cytomegalovirus exposure and HLA in healthy donors. A multiplex PCR was run with 60 Vbeta primers and 13 Jbeta primers. Clones were sequenced by immunoSEQ multiplex PCR, and TCRdb holds only the in-frame ones, with some missing. The sample has some 130,000 clones. Notes on this clone: No antigen is known for it.

Study-level points and caveats: A highly shared variant cluster was judged a likely technical artifact. TCR beta sequences numbering 15,000 to 20,000 were associated with HLA alleles at 0.05 false discovery rate in a later analysis.

The trim removed 0 bases at V and 0 bases at J, leaving 10 bases unmatched. The CDR3 has 19 amino acids. Germline V CDR1 and CDR2: SGDLS, YYNGEE. V is TRBV9 and J is TRBJ2-1, with TRBD2 identical over 9 bases. The specimen was PBMCs. This TCR came from a woman aged 55-70 years in good health and CMV-seronegative. The CDR3 DNA follows: TGTGCCAGCAGCGTAGTGGAGACTAGCGGACACCGCTCCTACAATGAGCAGTTCTTC. This sequence encodes CASSVVETSGHRSYNEQFF.